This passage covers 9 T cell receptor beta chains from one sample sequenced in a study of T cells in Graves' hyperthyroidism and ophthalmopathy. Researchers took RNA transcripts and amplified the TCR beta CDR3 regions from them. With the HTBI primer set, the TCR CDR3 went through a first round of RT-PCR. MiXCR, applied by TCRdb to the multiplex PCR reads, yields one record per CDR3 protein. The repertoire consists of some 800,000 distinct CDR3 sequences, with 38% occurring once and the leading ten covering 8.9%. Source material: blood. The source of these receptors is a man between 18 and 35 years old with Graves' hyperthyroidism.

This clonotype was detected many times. The CDR3 DNA is TGTGCCAGCAGCGTCTGGCCTGGAGAGACCCAGTACTTC. Translation gives CASSVWPGETQYF. This rearrangement joins TRBV5-8 to TRBJ2-5; no definite D call. Looked up from germline, CDR1 is SGHTS and CDR2 is YDEGEE. Trimming cost V 4 bases and J 4 bases, with 11 bases left between them. The CDR3 sequence is 13 residues long. Looking up the rest from reference TRBV5-8 and TRBJ2-5 gives the full variable domain: EAGVTQSPTHLIKTRGQQATLRCSPISGHTSVYWYQQALGLGLQFLLWYDEGEERNRGNFPPRFSGRQFPNYSSELNVNALELEDSALYLCASSVWPGETQYFGPGTRLLVL.

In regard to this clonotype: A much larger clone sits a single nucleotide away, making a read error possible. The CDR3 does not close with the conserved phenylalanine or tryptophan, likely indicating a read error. The CDR3 loop reads CASSVGAVYGYTL. The DNA of the CDR3 is TGTGCCAGCAGTGTCGGGGCGGTCTATGGCTACACCCTC. V and J are TRBV12-3 or TRBV12-4 and TRBJ1-2, with a tentative D call TRBD1 (5 bases). This CDR3 region has 13 residues. Trimming removed 5 bases from V and 4 bases from J, with 11 bases in between.

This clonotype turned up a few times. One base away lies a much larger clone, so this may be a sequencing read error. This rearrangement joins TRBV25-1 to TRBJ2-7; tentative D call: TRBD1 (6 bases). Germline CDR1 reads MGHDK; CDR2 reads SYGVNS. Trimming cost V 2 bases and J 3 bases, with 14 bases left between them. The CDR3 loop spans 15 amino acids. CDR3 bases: TGTGCCAGCAGTGAAAGCGCAGGGGCCGACTACGAGCAGTACTTC. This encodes CASSESAGADYEQYF.

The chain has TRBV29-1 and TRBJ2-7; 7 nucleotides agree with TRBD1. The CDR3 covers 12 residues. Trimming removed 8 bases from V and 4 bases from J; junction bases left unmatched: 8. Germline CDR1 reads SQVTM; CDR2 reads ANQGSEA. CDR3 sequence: CSIPGQPYEQYF. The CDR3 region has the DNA TGCAGCATCCCGGGACAGCCGTACGAGCAGTACTTC.

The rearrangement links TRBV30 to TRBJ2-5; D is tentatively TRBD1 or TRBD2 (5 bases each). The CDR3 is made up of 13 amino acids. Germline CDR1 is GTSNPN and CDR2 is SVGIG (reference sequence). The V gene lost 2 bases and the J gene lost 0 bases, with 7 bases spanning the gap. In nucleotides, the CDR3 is TGTGCCTGGAGTTGGGGGTACCAAGAGACCCAGTACTTC. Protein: CAWSWGYQETQYF. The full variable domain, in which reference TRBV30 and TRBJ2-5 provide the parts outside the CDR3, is SQTIHQWPATLVQPVGSPLSLECTVEGTSNPNLYWYRQAAGRGLQLLFYSVGIGQISSEVPQNLSASRPQDRQFILSSKKLLLSDSGFYLCAWSWGYQETQYFGPGTRLLVL.

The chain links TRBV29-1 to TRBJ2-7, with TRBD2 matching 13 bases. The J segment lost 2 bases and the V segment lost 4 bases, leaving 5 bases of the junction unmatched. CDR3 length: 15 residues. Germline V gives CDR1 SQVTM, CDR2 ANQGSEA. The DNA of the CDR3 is TGCAGCGTTGGGGGGGGACTAGCGGGAACCTACGAGCAGTACTTC. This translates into CSVGGGLAGTYEQYF.

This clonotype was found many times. CDR3 protein: CSATNGGHTEAFF. The CDR3 nucleotides are TGCAGCGCCACCAATGGGGGGCATACTGAAGCTTTCTTT. The genes are TRBV29-1 and TRBJ1-1, with D perhaps matching TRBD1 (6 bases). CDR1 and CDR2 from the germline V gene are SQVTM and ANQGSEA. Trimming took off 7 bases at V and 5 bases at J, with 17 bases between the two ends. The CDR3 is made up of 13 amino acids.

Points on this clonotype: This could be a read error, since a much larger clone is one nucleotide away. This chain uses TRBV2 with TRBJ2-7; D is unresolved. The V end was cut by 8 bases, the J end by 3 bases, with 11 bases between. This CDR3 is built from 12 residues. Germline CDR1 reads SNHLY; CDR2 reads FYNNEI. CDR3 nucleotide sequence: TGTGCCAGCGGCGCGACAAACTACGAGCAGTACTTC. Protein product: CASGATNYEQYF.

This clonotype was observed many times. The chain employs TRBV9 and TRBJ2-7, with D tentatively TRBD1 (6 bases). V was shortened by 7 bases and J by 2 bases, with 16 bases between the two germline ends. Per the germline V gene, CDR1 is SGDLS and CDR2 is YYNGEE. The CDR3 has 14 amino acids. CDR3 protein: CASSPTGLTYEQYF. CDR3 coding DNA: TGTGCCAGCTCCCCAACAGGGTTAACCTACGAGCAGTACTTC. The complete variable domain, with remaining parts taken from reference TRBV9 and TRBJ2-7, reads DSGVTQTPKHLITATGQRVTLRCSPRSGDLSVYWYQQSLDQGLQFLIQYYNGEERAKGNILERFSAQQFPDLHSELNLSSLELGDSALYFCASSPTGLTYEQYFGPGTRLTVT.